One and the same sample provided the 2 T cell receptor beta chains below, sequenced in a study of T cell responses to AZD1222 COVID-19 vaccine (dated by TCRdb to the early 2020s). Libraries were made using the immunoSEQ multiplex PCR assay. The table comes from immuneACCESS by way of TCRdb, which keeps in-frame sequences with V and J called. Part of the clones is missing from these tables; in studies checked, under half for an unresolved V gene and the rest for unknown reasons. The sample table shows around 130,000 clones, and about 93% are seen once. Roughly 0.91% of the sample is in the top ten clones. What the time point label conveys for this sample: baseline before first vaccination. Sample: peripheral blood, taken on day 0 of AZD1222 vaccination. The receptors stem from an adult in good health.

The chain recombines TRBV28 with TRBJ1-1, with TRBD1 matching over 10 bases. After removal of 6 bases from V and 1 base from J, the junction contained 5 bases not matched to a gene. This CDR3 is built from 15 residues. Germline loops: CDR1 MDHEN, CDR2 SYDVKM. CDR3 in amino acids: CASSSGDRGNTEAFF. The CDR3 DNA reads TGTGCCAGCAGCTCGGGGGACAGGGGGAACACTGAAGCTTTCTTT. Supplemented by reference TRBV28 and TRBJ1-1, the full variable domain reads DVKVTQSSRYLVKRTGEKVFLECVQDMDHENMFWYRQDPGLGLRLIYFSYDVKMKEKGDIPEGYSVSREKKERFSLILESASTNQTSMYLCASSSGDRGNTEAFFGQGTRLTVV.

This clone showed up just once. The V gene is TRBV6-4, the J gene TRBJ1-1; TRBD1 agrees at 8 bases. The length of the CDR3 is 13 residues. Germline-derived CDR1 and CDR2 are MRHNA and SNTAGT. V lost 4 bases and J lost 10; bases outside the gene matches: 8. The CDR3 bases are TGTGCCAGCAGTGCCAGGGCAGGGGGCCCAGCTTTCTTT. Amino acids: CASSARAGGPAFF.